The following is a TCR beta chain sequence with its context. This clonotype was recorded once. What antigen it recognizes has not been identified. No quality values exist for individual bases; no much larger clone is one base distant. Support from one read is weak. This record comes from a study of type 1 and type 2 diabetes patients (dated by TCRdb to between 2015 and 2016). Background for the entire study: The cohort comprised nine type 1 diabetes patients, a few type 2 diabetes patients and roughly six nondiabetic controls recruited in China. Across the study, CD4+ and CD8+ T cells were positively selected from PBMCs using CD4 or CD8 MicroBeads on MACS columns. The whole study generated about 20 million paired-end reads. The study used high-throughput sequencing to profile TCRbeta repertoires and compare individuals with type 1 diabetes, type 2 diabetes and no diabetes. Type 2 diabetes patients were used as a disease comparison group for the type 1 diabetes patients. Similar V gene usage was observed when approximately 20-cycle and approximately 25-cycle amplification were compared, suggesting similar primer efficiencies and random PCR bias. The TCRbeta libraries underwent paired-end sequencing on Illumina HiSeq 2000 or MiSeq instruments.

General findings and caveats noted by the study authors: Type 2 diabetes patients had few highly-expanded CD4+ clones (median one), and those clones made up a median around 4.2% of reads. The study groups were not matched for age and gender, which could bias interpretation. Type 2 diabetes and control samples had highly correlated V and J gene usage patterns, with the correlation between samples averaging about 0.97. Since just a limited number of T2D and control samples were sequenced, some T1D-only HECs might also appear in more T2D or control samples. High diversity was shown by type 2 diabetes repertoires, and the diversity was significantly greater than that of type 1 diabetes repertoires in both CD4+ and CD8+ T cells.

The CDR3 measures 13 amino acids from cysteine to phenylalanine. The entry retains the CDR3 DNA only, 39 bases that are in frame from base 1. Via the germline V gene, CDR1 is MDHEN and CDR2 SYDVKM. V and J lose 5 bases and 2 bases, and a span of 10 bases separates them. All diabetic patients met standard classification criteria for type 1 or type 2 diabetes, with glucose and C-peptide assessed by WHO-recommended methods. Donors with other autoimmune diseases or infections within the previous four weeks were excluded. From each participant, approximately 9.5 milliliters of peripheral blood were collected. LymphoPrep density separation was used to isolate PBMCs. The sequencer was an Illumina MiSeq. Genomic DNA from sorted T cell subsets served as template for TCRbeta CDR3 amplification. The TCRbeta CDR3 region was amplified by multiplex PCR using 30 forward and 13 reverse primers. PCR products were purified with AMPure XP beads, then indices and adaptors were added in a second roughly 25-cycle PCR. Before sequencing, libraries were gel-purified with the QIAquick Gel Extraction Kit. In the original analysis: Paired-end reads were merged using FLASH and were aligned with IgBLAST to IMGT V, D and J germline references. Reads with less than 70% alignment identity to germline references were removed, leaving around 11,000,000 reads across the study. CDR3 boundaries, reading frame and productivity were assigned according to IMGT definitions. Clones at or above 1% of reads were defined as highly-expanded clones, and diversity was measured by normalized Shannon entropy. Group differences in Shannon entropy were tested with unpaired two-tailed t-tests. The raw public data were reprocessed by TCRdb itself: fastp quality trimming at Q25, MiXCR clonotype calling, in-frame beta chains only. Duplicate CDR3 protein sequences are folded into a single record with the most common DNA and genes. Clone size and V and J calls follow TCRdb, not the original study. The sample includes around 300,000 distinct CDR3 sequences, with 47% observed a single time. 12% to 15% of the sample belongs to the ten largest clones.

Sequences were obtained from peripheral blood mononuclear cells (PBMCs). The chain is encoded by TRBV28 joined to TRBJ2-7; TRBD1 is perhaps the D gene, given 5 matching bases. This receptor was taken from a man aged 18 to 30 with type 2 diabetes. CDR3 region: CASSAGFPYEQYF. The DNA sequence is as follows: TGTGCCAGCAGTGCAGGGTTCCCCTACGAGCAGTACTTC.